Below, 10 T cell receptor beta chains from the same sample are listed, as sequenced in a study of cytomegalovirus exposure and HLA in healthy donors. Primers included in the PCR were 60 Vbeta and 13 Jbeta primers. Here immunoSEQ multiplex PCR was the method, and the copy in TCRdb shows in-frame clones only, minus some. The table has about 120,000 clones, about 75% seen once. Material: PBMCs. Every receptor here comes from a woman in her thirties or forties in good health and CMV-seropositive.

This chain connects TRBV9 to TRBJ2-1, with 8 bases fitting TRBD1. The germline CDR1 and CDR2 sequences are SGDLS and YYNGEE. CDR3 length equals 14 residues. Unmatched junction bases numbered 9, after V lost 5 bases and J lost 8 bases. CDR3 DNA sequence: TGTGCCAGCAGTCTTGGACAGGGAGAGTATGAGCAGTTCTTC. Translation: CASSLGQGEYEQFF.

The V and J genes are TRBV7-8 and TRBJ2-7, with 7 bases identical to TRBD1. This CDR3 is built from 15 residues. The V and J ends lost 5 bases and 2 bases, in that order; junction bases with no gene match: 9. Per germline, CDR1 SGHVS and CDR2 FQNEAQ. The CDR3 region has the DNA TGTGCCAGCAGCCCTAGGGACAGATTGACCTACGAGCAGTACTTC. This sequence encodes CASSPRDRLTYEQYF.

The chain carries TRBV7-3 and TRBJ1-5, with 7 nucleotides matching TRBD1. The V segment lost 5 bases and the J segment 3 bases; nucleotides outside the gene matches: 10. The CDR3 covers 16 residues. Germline V lookup: CDR1 SGHTA, CDR2 FQGTGA. The CDR3 reads CASSPSGTELNQPQHF. CDR3 nucleotide sequence: TGTGCCAGCAGCCCATCCGGGACAGAACTCAATCAGCCCCAGCATTTT.

The sample holds a few counts of this clone. The CDR3 is CASSVRDSLYLDEQFF. The CDR3 DNA reads as TGTGCCAGCAGTGTCCGGGACAGCCTATATTTAGATGAGCAGTTCTTC. This chain joins TRBV2 and TRBJ2-1, with 7 positions matching TRBD1. Unmatched junction bases numbered 14, after V lost 4 bases and J lost 8 bases. The germline V gene encodes CDR1 SNHLY and CDR2 FYNNEI. The CDR3 covers 16 residues.

This rearrangement joins TRBV4-3 to TRBJ1-5, with 7 nucleotides matching TRBD1. From germline, CDR1 is LGHNA and CDR2 YSLEER. Trimming at V came to 0 bases and at J to 5 bases, leaving 7 bases not matched to a gene. This CDR3 comprises 16 residues. The CDR3 nucleotides read TGCGCCAGCAGCCAAGATTACAGGGGATCCCATCAGCCCCAGCATTTT. Translating gives CASSQDYRGSHQPQHF.

This chain links TRBV7-9 with TRBJ2-7; 10 nucleotides align to TRBD1. J gave up 6 bases and V 7 bases, and 12 bases lay outside the gene matches. Germline loops: CDR1 SEHNR, CDR2 FQNEAQ (reference sequence). This CDR3 has 15 amino acids. In DNA, the CDR3 is TGTGCCAGCACAGACACCGGGACAGGGGTGGGCGAGCAGTACTTC. This codes for CASTDTGTGVGEQYF.

The chain couples TRBV7-9 to TRBJ2-7; tentative D call: TRBD1 (6 bases). The CDR3 runs to 13 residues. V was clipped by 6 bases and J by 1 base, with 10 bases between them. Germline V gene data show CDR1 as SEHNR and CDR2 as FQNEAQ (reference sequence). For the CDR3, the DNA is TGTGCCAGCAGACTGGACAGATCCTACGAGCAGTACTTC. Translated: CASRLDRSYEQYF.

The chain uses TRBV15 and TRBJ2-7, with 7 bases matching TRBD1. Per germline, CDR1 LNHNV and CDR2 YYDKDF (reference sequence). J gave up 0 bases and V 5 bases, and 4 bases lay outside the gene matches. The length of the CDR3 is 14 residues. The CDR3 region is CATSRQGSSYEQYF. CDR3 DNA: TGTGCCACCAGCCGACAGGGCAGCTCCTACGAGCAGTACTTC.

V gene TRBV5-1 combines with J gene TRBJ2-3; 7 bases agree with TRBD1. V lost 4 bases and J lost 3; bases outside the gene matches: 11. This CDR3 spans 16 amino acids. Germline V lookup: CDR1 SGHRS, CDR2 YFSETQ. This CDR3 is CASSTGQATGTDTQYF. The CDR3 bases are TGCGCCAGCAGCACTGGACAGGCTACAGGAACAGATACGCAGTATTTT. Using reference TRBV5-1 and TRBJ2-3 for the parts outside the CDR3, the full variable domain is KAGVTQTPRYLIKTRGQQVTLSCSPISGHRSVSWYQQTPGQGLQFLFEYFSETQRNKGNFPGRFSGRQFSNSRSEMNVSTLELGDSALYLCASSTGQATGTDTQYFGPGTRLTVL.

This chain uses TRBV7-2 with TRBJ1-5, with TRBD1 matching over 7 bases. The V gene's germline CDR1 is SGHTA and CDR2 FQGNSA. The ends lost 7 bases at V and 7 bases at J; junction bases unmatched: 10. The CDR3 is 14 residues long. CDR3 region: CASTLTGNEQPQHF. As DNA, the CDR3 is TGTGCCAGCACCTTGACAGGGAACGAACAGCCCCAGCATTTT.